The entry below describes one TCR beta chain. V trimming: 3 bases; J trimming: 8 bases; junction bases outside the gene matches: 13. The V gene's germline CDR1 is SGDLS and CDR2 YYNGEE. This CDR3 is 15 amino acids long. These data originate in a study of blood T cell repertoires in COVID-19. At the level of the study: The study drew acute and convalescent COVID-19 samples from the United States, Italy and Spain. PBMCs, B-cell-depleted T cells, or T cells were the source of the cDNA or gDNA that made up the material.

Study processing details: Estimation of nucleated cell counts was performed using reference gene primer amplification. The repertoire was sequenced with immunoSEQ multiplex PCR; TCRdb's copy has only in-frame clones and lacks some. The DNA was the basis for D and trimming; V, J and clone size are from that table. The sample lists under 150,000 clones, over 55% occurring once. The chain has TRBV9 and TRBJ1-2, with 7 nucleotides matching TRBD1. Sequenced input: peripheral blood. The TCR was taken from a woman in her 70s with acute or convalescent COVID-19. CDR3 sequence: CASSAPEQGKEGYTF. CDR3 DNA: TGTGCCAGCAGCGCTCCAGAACAGGGGAAGGAGGGCTACACCTTC.